The 27 T cell receptor beta chains listed next were all sequenced from one sample in a study of glioma-infiltrating T cells after dendritic cell vaccination. Method: immunoSEQ multiplex PCR; TCRdb's copy keeps in-frame clones and lacks some. The sample includes 100,000 or so clones, nearly 90% of them seen just once. The time point is: after dendritic cell vaccination, including at tumor progression/relapse. This specimen was blood, taken after dendritic cell vaccination. These TCRs come from a human donor with glioblastoma.

The chain is built from TRBV6-1 and TRBJ2-7; TRBD1 agrees at 8 bases. V trimming: 4 bases; J trimming: 2 bases; junction bases outside the gene matches: 4. The V gene's germline CDR1 is MNHNS and CDR2 SASEGT. CDR3 length: 14 residues. CDR3 loop: CASSVDRGAYEQYF. As DNA, the CDR3 is TGTGCCAGCAGTGTTGACAGGGGCGCCTACGAGCAGTACTTC.

This chain joins TRBV7-9 and TRBJ2-7; tentatively, D is TRBD1 (5 bases). Per the germline V gene, CDR1 is SEHNR and CDR2 is FQNEAQ (reference sequence). V lost 5 bases to trimming and J lost 0 bases, with 11 bases between them. The CDR3 covers 14 residues. CDR3 nucleotide sequence: TGTGCCAGCAGCCCGCAGGGTGACTCCTACGAGCAGTACTTC. Translation gives CASSPQGDSYEQYF.

J is TRBJ2-3 and V is TRBV7-3; weak D call: TRBD1 (7 bases). The V end was cut by 1 base, the J end by 0 bases, with 14 bases between. This CDR3 is built from 17 residues. Germline loops: CDR1 SGHTA, CDR2 FQGTGA. CDR3 DNA sequence: TGTGCCAGCAGCTTAAGGAGGGGGCCCATGAGCACAGATACGCAGTATTTT. It codes for CASSLRRGPMSTDTQYF.

This clone has only one observation. The chain combines TRBV2 with TRBJ1-3; D gene unclear. This CDR3 has 15 amino acids. V gave up 6 bases and J gave up 3 bases, with 15 bases separating them. Germline CDR1 and CDR2: SNHLY and FYNNEI. This chain's CDR3 is CASSPAEARGNTIYF. The CDR3 DNA is TGTGCCAGCAGCCCAGCGGAAGCTCGTGGAAACACCATATATTTT.

The J gene is TRBJ2-7, the V gene TRBV29-1, with D tentatively TRBD2 (6 bases). The V gene lost 0 bases and the J gene lost 5 bases, with 11 bases spanning the gap. The CDR3 runs to 13 residues. Germline loops: CDR1 SQVTM, CDR2 ANQGSEA. CDR3 in amino acids: CSVEEGWGDEQYF. In nucleotides, the CDR3 is TGCAGCGTTGAAGAGGGATGGGGGGACGAGCAGTACTTC.

The count of this clone is one. The rearrangement uses TRBV5-1 and TRBJ2-1, with TRBD2 matching 9 bases. This CDR3 region has 14 residues. V was pared by 5 bases and J by 7 bases, with 7 bases of the junction left unmatched. The germline V gene encodes CDR1 SGHRS and CDR2 YFSETQ. The CDR3 spells CASSRREGKNEQFF. The DNA for the CDR3 is TGCGCCAGCAGTAGGCGGGAGGGCAAAAATGAGCAGTTCTTC.

The chain couples TRBV2 to TRBJ1-3, with TRBD1 as a possible D gene (6 bases). Germline V gene lookup returns CDR1 SNHLY and CDR2 FYNNEI. The V end lost 6 bases, the J end lost 4 bases, and 16 bases lay between the germline ends. The CDR3 is 15 residues long. The CDR3 sequence is CASRQTGTRGNTIYF. The CDR3 DNA reads as TGTGCCAGCAGACAAACCGGGACACGCGGAAACACCATATATTTT.

This chain links TRBV11-3 with TRBJ2-1; D possibly corresponds to TRBD2 (6 bases). V shed 5 bases and J shed 7 bases, with 15 bases lying between them. CDR1 and CDR2 from the germline V gene are SGHNT and YENEEA. The CDR3 sequence is 14 residues long. The CDR3, as DNA: TGTGCCAGCAGCAACCCCCCAGGGACTAATGAGCAGTTCTTC. This gives the protein CASSNPPGTNEQFF.

The V gene is TRBV6-1, the J gene TRBJ1-1; D may be TRBD1 (5 bases). With 4 bases removed from V and 5 bases from J, the gap between germline ends came to 11 bases. Germline CDR1 and CDR2: MNHNS and SASEGT. This CDR3 region has 13 residues. The CDR3 is CASSVRGWTEAFF. In DNA, the CDR3 is TGTGCCAGCAGTGTTAGGGGATGGACTGAAGCTTTCTTT.

CDR3 sequence reads: CASSLGGNHQETQYF. The CDR3 bases are TGTGCCAGCAGCTTAGGCGGGAATCACCAAGAGACCCAGTACTTC. This chain uses TRBV11-2 with TRBJ2-5, with D possibly TRBD2 on 6 matching bases. This CDR3 is built from 15 residues. Trimming left V 1 base short and J 0 bases short, with 9 bases between. In germline, CDR1 is SGHAT, CDR2 FQNNGV.

The chain joins TRBV29-1 to TRBJ2-5, with 9 positions matching TRBD1. Germline V lookup: CDR1 SQVTM, CDR2 ANQGSEA. V lost 4 bases and J lost 7; bases outside the gene matches: 13. This CDR3 comprises 15 residues. In DNA form, the CDR3 reads TGCAGCGTTGGCCAGCTTGGGACAGGGCAGAGGACCCAGTACTTC. It is translated as CSVGQLGTGQRTQYF.

CDR3 sequence (DNA): TGCGCCAGCAGCCCAATGTTGAACACTGAAGCTTTCTTT. The encoded protein is CASSPMLNTEAFF. The V call is TRBV5-1, the J call TRBJ1-1, with D uncertain. The ends were cut back, 4 bases at V and 0 bases at J, with 7 bases in the middle. The CDR3 is 13 amino acids. Germline values: CDR1 SGHRS, CDR2 YFSETQ.

The chain recombines TRBV18 with TRBJ2-1, with 10 positions matching TRBD2. CDR1 and CDR2 (germline): KGHSH, LQKENI. The CDR3 loop spans 16 amino acids. V was clipped by 5 bases and J by 9 bases; unmatched bases: 13. As DNA, the CDR3 is TGTGCCAGCTCAGATTTCCTAGCGGGAGTTTTTTGTGAGCAGTTCTTC. Residues: CASSDFLAGVFCEQFF. The entire variable domain, with the rest obtained from reference TRBV18 and TRBJ2-1, is as follows: NAGVMQNPRHLVRRRGQEARLRCSPMKGHSHVYWYRQLPEEGLKFMVYLQKENIIDESGMPKERFSAEFPKEGPSILRIQQVVRGDSAAYFCASSDFLAGVFCEQFFGPGTRLTVL.

The J gene is TRBJ1-1, the V gene TRBV23-1, with unresolved D. TRBV23-1 is classed as an ORF, of uncertain function. V was pared by 3 bases and J by 0 bases, with 5 bases between. The CDR3 runs 13 residues. CDR3 residues: CASSQQVNTEAFF. The DNA of the CDR3 is TGCGCCAGCAGTCAGCAGGTGAACACTGAAGCTTTCTTT.

The rearrangement links TRBV29-1 to TRBJ1-1; 7 nucleotides match TRBD1. Germline CDR1 and CDR2: SQVTM and ANQGSEA. With 5 bases clipped from V and 1 base from J, the junction kept 7 bases outside the gene matches. CDR3 length equals 14 residues. This chain's CDR3 is CSVTNRGRNTEAFF. CDR3 bases: TGCAGCGTTACGAACAGGGGTAGGAACACTGAAGCTTTCTTT.

This rearrangement joins TRBV28 to TRBJ2-5; 7 positions match TRBD2. This CDR3 contains 15 residues. The germline V gene encodes CDR1 MDHEN and CDR2 SYDVKM. The ends lost 6 bases at V and 5 bases at J; junction bases unmatched: 12. CDR3 sequence reads: CASRLGGAGVETQYF. In DNA, the CDR3 is TGTGCCAGCAGGCTAGGCGGGGCGGGAGTTGAGACCCAGTACTTC.

The sample holds a few counts of this clone. CDR3 bases: TGTGCCAGCAGCTTGGACAGAAATACGCAGTATTTT. Its translation: CASSLDRNTQYF. This rearrangement joins TRBV5-6 to TRBJ2-3; D gene unclear. The germline CDR1 and CDR2 sequences are SGHDT and YYEEEE. The CDR3 is 12 amino acids. V gave up 0 bases and J gave up 7 bases, with 6 bases separating them.

This clone was picked up one time. The chain has TRBV11-2 and TRBJ1-2, with D unresolved. Trimming shortened V by 5 bases and J by 7 bases, and 14 bases separated the two germline ends. This CDR3 region has 13 residues. Germline CDR1 SGHAT, CDR2 FQNNGV. Here the CDR3 reads CASSTIGVTGYTF. The CDR3 DNA follows: TGTGCCAGCAGCACAATCGGGGTTACTGGCTACACCTTC.

The V gene is TRBV20-1, the J gene TRBJ2-1; TRBD2 aligns across 7 bases. The V and J ends lost 4 bases and 12 bases, in that order; junction bases with no gene match: 6. Germline CDR1 DFQATT, CDR2 SNEGSKA (reference sequence). This CDR3 is built from 11 residues. The CDR3 coding sequence is TGCAGTGCTACAAGCGGGGTGGGGCAGTTCTTC. Its protein is CSATSGVGQFF.

A word on this clone: Other DNA sequences of this sample code for an identical CDR3. The chain has TRBV5-1 and TRBJ1-2; TRBD1 aligns across 7 bases. The V gene's germline CDR1 is SGHRS and CDR2 YFSETQ. CDR3 length: 13 amino acids. V shed 4 bases, J shed 7 bases, and the junction held 7 bases outside the gene matches. CDR3 in amino acids: CASSDDRAGGYTF. The CDR3 DNA sequence: TGCGCCAGCAGCGACGACAGGGCTGGTGGCTACACCTTC.

The rearrangement joins TRBV18 to TRBJ2-5; 7 bases are a match to TRBD1. The last part of the DNA fits TRBJ2-7 better; the J call may be wrong. This CDR3 is 14 amino acids long. CDR1 and CDR2 from the germline V gene are KGHSH and LQKENI. The CDR3: CASSQTGTSYEQYF. DNA of the CDR3: TGTGCCAGCTCCCAGACAGGGACCTCCTACGAGCAGTACTTC.

The chain employs TRBV5-6 and TRBJ2-5, with 7 bases aligning to TRBD1. The J call is in doubt because the DNA end fits TRBJ2-7 better. The CDR3 is 14 residues long. Per the germline V gene, CDR1 is SGHDT and CDR2 is YYEEEE. The CDR3 region is CASSSLGQSYEQYF. CDR3 nucleotide sequence: TGTGCCAGCAGCAGCCTGGGACAGAGCTACGAGCAGTACTTC.

With respect to this clone: Mismatch with germline at one junction end may stem from a read error. The chain uses TRBV7-7 and TRBJ2-1; D is unresolved. The germline CDR1 and CDR2 sequences are SSHAT and FNYEAQ (reference sequence). The CDR3 contains 14 residues. In DNA, the CDR3 is TGTGCTAGCAGCTTAGCCCCCCACAGTAATGAGCAGTTCTTC. It codes for CASSLAPHSNEQFF. Full variable domain (outside the CDR3, taken from reference TRBV7-7 and TRBJ2-1): GAGVSQSPRYKVTKRGQDVTLRCDPISSHATLYWYQQALGQGPEFLTYFNYEAQPDKSGLPSDRFSAERPEGSISTLTIQRTEQRDSAMYRCASSLAPHSNEQFFGPGTRLTVL.

The V gene is TRBV5-1, the J gene TRBJ2-7, with 8 nucleotides matching TRBD2. Germline CDR1 SGHRS, CDR2 YFSETQ. CDR3 length: 15 amino acids. V lost 1 base to trimming and J lost 4 bases; unmatched junction nucleotides: 7. CDR3 loop: CASSLFRGGRYEQYF. The DNA of the CDR3 is TGCGCCAGCAGCTTGTTTCGGGGGGGGCGATACGAGCAGTACTTC.

This clone was seen once. V and J are TRBV7-2 and TRBJ1-1, with 7 nucleotides matching TRBD1. V lost 4 bases to trimming and J lost 4 bases; unmatched junction nucleotides: 6. This CDR3 comprises 14 residues. CDR1 and CDR2 from the germline V gene are SGHTA and FQGNSA. The CDR3 reads CASSSTQGSTEAFF. The CDR3 nucleotides are TGTGCCAGCAGCTCTACACAGGGGAGCACTGAAGCTTTCTTT. Variable domain in full (rest from reference TRBV7-2 and TRBJ1-1): GAGVSQSPSNKVTEKGKDVELRCDPISGHTALYWYRQSLGQGLEFLIYFQGNSAPDKSGLPSDRFSAERTGGSVSTLTIQRTQQEDSAVYLCASSSTQGSTEAFFGQGTRLTVV.

The chain couples TRBV7-3 to TRBJ1-6, with 7 nucleotides matching TRBD1. Trimming cost V 5 bases and J 5 bases; bases outside gene matches: 6. This CDR3 contains 15 residues. CDR1 is SGHTA and CDR2 is FQGTGA in the germline V gene. CDR3 sequence (DNA): TGTGCCAGCAGCATACAGGGGTCAAATAATTCACCCCTCCACTTT. It codes for CASSIQGSNNSPLHF. The full variable domain, its missing parts supplied by reference TRBV7-3 and TRBJ1-6, is GAGVSQTPSNKVTEKGKYVELRCDPISGHTALYWYRQSLGQGPEFLIYFQGTGAADDSGLPNDRFFAVRPEGSVSTLKIQRTERGDSAVYLCASSIQGSNNSPLHFGNGTRLTVT.

The chain is built from TRBV7-2 and TRBJ2-1, with 11 bases aligning to TRBD2. The CDR3 loop spans 16 amino acids. J gave up 7 bases and V 0 bases, and 5 bases lay outside the gene matches. The germline V gene encodes CDR1 SGHTA and CDR2 FQGNSA. The CDR3 DNA reads as TGTGCCAGCAGCTTAGCCCTAGCGGGGGGCGTAAATGAGCAGTTCTTC. Amino acids: CASSLALAGGVNEQFF.